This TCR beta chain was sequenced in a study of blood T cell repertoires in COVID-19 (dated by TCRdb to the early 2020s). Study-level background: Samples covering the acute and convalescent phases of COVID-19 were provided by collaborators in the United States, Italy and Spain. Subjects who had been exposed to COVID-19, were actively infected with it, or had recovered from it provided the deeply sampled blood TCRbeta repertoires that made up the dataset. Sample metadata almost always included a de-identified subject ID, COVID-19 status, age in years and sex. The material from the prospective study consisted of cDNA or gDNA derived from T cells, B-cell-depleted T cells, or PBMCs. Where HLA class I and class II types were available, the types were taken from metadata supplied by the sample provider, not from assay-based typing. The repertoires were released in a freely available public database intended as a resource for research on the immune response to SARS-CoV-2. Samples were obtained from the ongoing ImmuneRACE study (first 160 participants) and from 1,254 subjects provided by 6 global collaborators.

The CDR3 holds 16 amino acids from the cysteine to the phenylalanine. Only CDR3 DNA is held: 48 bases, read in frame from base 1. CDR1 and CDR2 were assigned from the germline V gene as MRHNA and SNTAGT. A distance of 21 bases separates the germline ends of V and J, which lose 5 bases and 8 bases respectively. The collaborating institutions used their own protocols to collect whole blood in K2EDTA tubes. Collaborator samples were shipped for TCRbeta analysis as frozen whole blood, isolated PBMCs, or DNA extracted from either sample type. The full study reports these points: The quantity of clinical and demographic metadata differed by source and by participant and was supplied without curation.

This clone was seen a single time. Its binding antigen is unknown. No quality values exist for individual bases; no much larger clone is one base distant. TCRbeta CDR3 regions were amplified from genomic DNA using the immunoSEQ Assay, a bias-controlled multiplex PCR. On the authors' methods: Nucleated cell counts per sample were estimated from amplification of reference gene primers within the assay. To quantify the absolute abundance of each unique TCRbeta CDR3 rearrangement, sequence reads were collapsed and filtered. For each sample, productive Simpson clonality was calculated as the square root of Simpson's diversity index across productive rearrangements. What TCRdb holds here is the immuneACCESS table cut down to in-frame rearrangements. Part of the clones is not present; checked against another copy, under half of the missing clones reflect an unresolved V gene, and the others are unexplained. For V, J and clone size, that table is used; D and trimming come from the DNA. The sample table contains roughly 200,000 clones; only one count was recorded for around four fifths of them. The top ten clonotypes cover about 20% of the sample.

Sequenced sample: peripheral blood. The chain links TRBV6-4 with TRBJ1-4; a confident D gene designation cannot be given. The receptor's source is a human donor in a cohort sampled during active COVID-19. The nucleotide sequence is TGTGCCAGCAGTCCGCGGCAGCCACGGATCCACGAAAAACTGTTTTTT. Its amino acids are CASSPRQPRIHEKLFF.